This passage covers 18 T cell receptor beta chains from one sample sequenced in a study of spatial heterogeneity in lung cancer. Study results and caveats: Mutation tallies in tumors tracked expanded intratumoral alpha and beta TCR counts.

TCRdb re-called the 5' RACE reads through MiXCR, storing one row per CDR3 protein. The sample holds 5,000 to 8,000 distinct CDR3 sequences; 6.5% to 8% are singletons and the top ten take 12%. No cognate antigen is known for these TCRs. Stated time point: sample taken at primary tumor resection. The sample here was lung tumor tissue, taken at surgery. Every receptor here comes from a male donor with early-stage non-small cell lung cancer.

This clonotype is classed as medium-sized. The chain is built from TRBV28 and TRBJ2-4; 10 nucleotides match TRBD2. Trimming removed 6 bases from V and 0 bases from J; junction bases left unmatched: 5. Germline loops: CDR1 MDHEN, CDR2 SYDVKM. This CDR3 is 16 amino acids long. The CDR3 nucleotides are TGTGCCAGCAGGTCTAGCGGGAGCGGAGCCAAAAACATTCAGTACTTC. Its translation is CASRSSGSGAKNIQYF.

This clonotype was detected many times. The V call is TRBV7-2, the J call TRBJ2-5; no clear D. Germline CDR1 is SGHTA and CDR2 is FQGNSA. The CDR3 is made up of 12 amino acids. V was pared by 5 bases and J by 5 bases, with 9 bases between. The CDR3 spells CASSPYAETQYF. The DNA for the CDR3 is TGTGCCAGCAGCCCCTATGCTGAGACCCAGTACTTC.

In this sample, this clonotype turned up many times. The chain carries TRBV12-3 or TRBV12-4 and TRBJ2-5; 7 positions agree with TRBD2. The CDR3 covers 15 residues. V trimming: 5 bases; J trimming: 3 bases; junction bases outside the gene matches: 9. This chain's CDR3 is CASSAEAGAEETQYF. The DNA for the CDR3 is TGTGCCAGCAGTGCGGAGGCGGGAGCCGAAGAGACCCAGTACTTC.

This clonotype has a count of ten or more. This chain links TRBV12-3 or TRBV12-4 with TRBJ2-7; D may be TRBD2 (6 bases). The CDR3 covers 12 residues. V was cut by 7 bases and J by 6 bases, with 13 bases left in between. CDR3 residues: CASTPGTSEQYF. CDR3 bases: TGTGCCAGCACCCCGGGGACTTCCGAGCAGTACTTC.

This clonotype was seen repeatedly, ten times or more. V is TRBV28 and J is TRBJ2-2; TRBD2 matches 7 bases. Germline-derived CDR1 and CDR2 are MDHEN and SYDVKM. CDR3 length: 15 residues. The J segment lost 0 bases and the V segment lost 8 bases, leaving 6 bases of the junction unmatched. CDR3 in DNA: TGTGCCAGCCGCTGGGGGGGTTCGAACACCGGGGAGCTGTTTTTT. Protein sequence: CASRWGGSNTGELFF.

This clonotype has more than one count but fewer than ten. The CDR3 is CASSQSTDTQYF. CDR3 nucleotide sequence: TGTGCCAGCAGTCAAAGCACAGATACGCAGTATTTT. This chain connects TRBV12-3 or TRBV12-4 to TRBJ2-3; D gene ambiguous. The CDR3 length is 12 residues. With 5 bases removed from V and 0 bases from J, the gap between germline ends came to 3 bases.

This clonotype occurred many times. This chain joins TRBV7-2 and TRBJ2-1, with TRBD2 identical over 14 bases. Germline trimming cut 5 bases from V and 2 bases from J; bases unmatched to any gene: 5. This CDR3 comprises 17 residues. Germline V gene lookup returns CDR1 SGHTA and CDR2 FQGNSA. The CDR3 DNA reads as TGTGCCAGCAGCCTTGGGACTAGCGGGGGAGCCTACAATGAGCAGTTCTTC. Translating it yields CASSLGTSGGAYNEQFF.

A note on this clonotype: A much larger clone differs from this one at a single base, so this may be a read error. Without the conserved terminal phenylalanine or tryptophan, this CDR3 likely stems from a read error. This chain links TRBV29-1 with TRBJ2-2; tentative D call: TRBD1 (5 bases). The CDR3 spans 16 residues. Per germline, CDR1 SQVTM and CDR2 ANQGSEA. With 4 bases removed from V and 0 bases from J, the gap between germline ends came to 15 bases. The CDR3 loop reads CSVGSRVAANTGELFI. The CDR3 DNA reads as TGCAGCGTTGGAAGCAGGGTAGCCGCGAACACCGGGGAGCTGTTTATT.

This clonotype was counted at least ten times. V usage is TRBV10-2 and J usage is TRBJ2-2, with D possibly being TRBD1 (6 bases). V lost 7 bases, J lost 0 bases, and 9 bases lay in between. The CDR3 has 14 amino acids. Looked up from germline, CDR1 is WSHSY and CDR2 is SAAADI. As DNA, the CDR3 is TGCGCCAGCAAGAACAGGGCGAACACCGGGGAGCTGTTTTTT. This codes for CASKNRANTGELFF.

By share, this clonotype counts as medium-sized. This rearrangement joins TRBV20-1 to TRBJ1-1, with no clear D. Germline CDR1 DFQATT, CDR2 SNEGSKA (reference sequence). V lost 0 bases and J 0 bases, leaving 11 bases between the germline ends. This CDR3 has 15 amino acids. CDR3 region: CSARDGRLMNTEAFF. The CDR3 nucleotides are TGCAGTGCTAGAGATGGACGGCTAATGAACACTGAAGCTTTCTTT.

This clonotype occurred many times. The chain uses TRBV19 and TRBJ2-6, with D perhaps matching TRBD1 (5 bases). The CDR3 is 14 amino acids. Trimming pared 7 bases from V and 3 bases from J, leaving 10 bases between. CDR1 and CDR2 from the germline V gene are LNHDA and SQIVND (reference sequence). The DNA of the CDR3 is TGTGCCAGTACCGCAGGGATTGGGGCCAACGTCCTGACTTTC. It yields the protein CASTAGIGANVLTF.

This clonotype is labeled large. The V gene is TRBV18, the J gene TRBJ2-7, with D perhaps given as TRBD1 or TRBD2 (5 bases each). CDR1 KGHSH and CDR2 LQKENI come from the germline V gene. This CDR3 comprises 15 residues. Trimming removed 3 bases at V and 4 bases at J, with 16 bases between. The CDR3, as DNA: TGTGCCAGCTCACCCCCGGGGCTTAACCCATACGAGCAGTACTTC. It specifies CASSPPGLNPYEQYF.

This clonotype was detected ten times or more. This chain connects TRBV11-3 to TRBJ2-2; D ambiguous. This CDR3 has 14 amino acids. Germline CDR1 is SGHNT and CDR2 is YENEEA. The ends were cut back, 1 base at V and 2 bases at J, with 5 bases in the middle. The CDR3 is CASSLGTNTGELFF. The CDR3 DNA reads TGTGCCAGCAGCTTAGGTACTAACACCGGGGAGCTGTTTTTT.

J is TRBJ1-2 and V is TRBV12-3 or TRBV12-4; D perhaps matches TRBD1 (6 bases). V was shortened by 3 bases and J by 2 bases, with 10 bases between the two germline ends. CDR3 length: 14 amino acids. For the CDR3, the DNA is TGTGCCAGCAGTTTTAAGGGGACAAACTATGGCTACACCTTC. Encoded protein: CASSFKGTNYGYTF.

This clonotype is deemed medium-sized. The chain uses TRBV5-1 and TRBJ2-1, with 8 bases fitting TRBD1. The CDR3 contains 16 residues. CDR1 is SGHRS and CDR2 is YFSETQ in the germline V gene. The V gene end was trimmed by 4 bases and the J gene end by 4 bases; junction bases not matched to a gene: 10. The CDR3 is CASSQGARGGYNEQFF. The CDR3 DNA is TGCGCCAGCAGCCAGGGGGCCCGGGGAGGTTACAATGAGCAGTTCTTC.

This clonotype is labeled medium-sized (0.01 to 0.1%). The CDR3 region is CAWGRGVSYEQYF. CDR3 in DNA: TGTGCCTGGGGCCGGGGGGTTTCCTACGAGCAGTACTTC. This chain joins TRBV30 and TRBJ2-7; 7 nucleotides agree with TRBD2. This CDR3 is 13 amino acids long. Germline trimming cut 5 bases from V and 1 base from J; bases unmatched to any gene: 5. Looked up from germline, CDR1 is GTSNPN and CDR2 is SVGIG (reference sequence). The whole variable domain, remainder taken from reference TRBV30 and TRBJ2-7, is SQTIHQWPATLVQPVGSPLSLECTVEGTSNPNLYWYRQAAGRGLQLLFYSVGIGQISSEVPQNLSASRPQDRQFILSSKKLLLSDSGFYLCAWGRGVSYEQYFGPGTRLTVT.

By share of the sample, this clonotype is medium-sized. J is TRBJ2-1 and V is TRBV4-1; TRBD1 agrees at 10 bases. Trimming took 1 base from V and 4 from J; bases not matched to a gene: 4. The CDR3 has 16 residues. From germline, CDR1 is MGHRA and CDR2 YSYEKL. In nucleotides, the CDR3 is TGCGCCAGCAGCCAAGGGACAGGGGGTTCTTACAATGAGCAGTTCTTC. Translating it yields CASSQGTGGSYNEQFF.

This clonotype was detected a few times. The chain couples TRBV11-2 to TRBJ2-7; D call uncertain. V was clipped by 1 base and J by 0 bases, with 10 bases between them. CDR3 size: 15 residues. Germline V gives CDR1 SGHAT, CDR2 FQNNGV. For the CDR3, the DNA is TGTGCCAGCAGCTTAGGCCACGCAGGCTCCTACGAGCAGTACTTC. Residues: CASSLGHAGSYEQYF.